Presented here are 28 T cell receptor beta chains from one specimen sequenced in a study of T cell repertoires in cytomegalovirus infection. TCRdb analysed the reads with MiXCR anew, one entry per CDR3 protein. The table lists roughly 760,000 distinct CDR3 sequences, under 40% of them singletons, with around 2.8% in the top ten. Sequencing was performed on PBMCs. These TCRs come from a human donor in good health (CMV status not recorded). Some clones in this sample may be carry-over from other donors' samples.

V and J are TRBV28 and TRBJ2-3; 7 nucleotides agree with TRBD2. The CDR3 contains 16 residues. V lost 4 bases to trimming and J lost 2 bases; unmatched junction nucleotides: 9. Germline V gene lookup returns CDR1 MDHEN and CDR2 SYDVKM. The CDR3 coding sequence is TGTGCCAGCAGTTGGGACTACTCGACGAACACAGATACGCAGTATTTT. Protein sequence: CASSWDYSTNTDTQYF. Full variable domain (remainder filled in from reference TRBV28 and TRBJ2-3): DVKVTQSSRYLVKRTGEKVFLECVQDMDHENMFWYRQDPGLGLRLIYFSYDVKMKEKGDIPEGYSVSREKKERFSLILESASTNQTSMYLCASSWDYSTNTDTQYFGPGTRLTVL.

The J gene is TRBJ2-5, the V gene TRBV5-1; 10 nucleotides align to TRBD1. There are 17 residues in the CDR3. The junction had 6 bases not matched to a gene; V was cut back by 0 bases and J by 1 base. Germline V CDR1 and CDR2: SGHRS, YFSETQ. Here the CDR3 DNA reads TGCGCCAGCAGCTTGGTTGGGACAGGGGTACCCCAAGAGACCCAGTACTTC. As protein: CASSLVGTGVPQETQYF.

This clonotype showed up just a few times. The V gene is TRBV5-4, the J gene TRBJ2-7; the match to TRBD2 covers 7 bases. The germline V gene has CDR1 SGHNT and CDR2 YYREEE (reference sequence). V lost 0 bases, J lost 7 bases, and 7 bases stayed unmatched. The CDR3 runs to 14 residues. CDR3 in amino acids: CASSLEGGPGEQYF. The CDR3 bases are TGTGCCAGCAGCTTGGAGGGAGGGCCGGGGGAGCAGTACTTC.

The chain carries TRBV12-3 or TRBV12-4 and TRBJ2-1; 9 bases map to TRBD2. The CDR3 consists of 17 residues. Germline trimming cut 4 bases from V and 4 bases from J; bases unmatched to any gene: 11. This CDR3 is CASSSRSVAGVYNEQFF. The CDR3 region has the DNA TGTGCCAGCAGTTCGCGGTCGGTAGCGGGGGTTTACAATGAGCAGTTCTTC.

Remarks on this clonotype: A much larger clone differs from this one at a single base, so this may be a read error. This chain uses TRBV7-2 with TRBJ2-7, with D tentatively TRBD2 (6 bases). This CDR3 contains 15 residues. The V end lost 5 bases, the J end lost 2 bases, and 16 bases lay between the germline ends. Germline loops: CDR1 SGHTA, CDR2 FQGNSA. This chain's CDR3 is CASSASGRKAYEQYF. For the CDR3, the DNA is TGTGCCAGCAGCGCCTCAGGGAGGAAAGCCTACGAGCAGTACTTC.

This rearrangement joins TRBV5-1 to TRBJ2-7, with 10 bases matching TRBD1. This CDR3 has 14 residues. J gave up 3 bases and V 5 bases, and 5 bases lay outside the gene matches. Germline CDR1 and CDR2: SGHRS and YFSETQ. The CDR3 is CASSPTGGFYEQYF. DNA of the CDR3: TGCGCCAGCAGTCCGACAGGGGGCTTCTACGAGCAGTACTTC.

The chain employs TRBV7-9 and TRBJ1-2, with TRBD1 matching 7 bases. CDR1 is SEHNR and CDR2 is FQNEAQ in the germline V gene (reference sequence). This CDR3 has 14 residues. V trimming: 5 bases; J trimming: 8 bases; junction bases outside the gene matches: 11. The CDR3 DNA reads TGTGCCAGCAGCGCACAGGGGTTCGCGGAAGGCTACACCTTC. Amino acids: CASSAQGFAEGYTF.

The sample holds many counts of this clonotype. The chain joins TRBV12-3 or TRBV12-4 to TRBJ1-6, with 8 bases identical to TRBD1. CDR3 length equals 15 residues. V lost 5 bases, J lost 6 bases, and 6 bases stayed unmatched. CDR3 sequence (DNA): TGTGCCAGCAGTCTGACAGGGGATCCTAATTCACCCCTCCACTTT. Its protein is CASSLTGDPNSPLHF.

Many counts were recorded for this clonotype. The chain carries TRBV7-6 and TRBJ2-1, with TRBD2 matching 10 bases. The CDR3 consists of 16 residues. The V gene's germline CDR1 is SGHVS and CDR2 FNYEAQ. The J segment lost 2 bases and the V segment lost 5 bases, leaving 6 bases of the junction unmatched. As DNA, the CDR3 is TGTGCCAGCAGCCTCGGACTAGCGGAGCCCTACAATGAGCAGTTCTTC. As protein: CASSLGLAEPYNEQFF.

This clonotype has a handful of counts. The rearrangement joins TRBV7-6 to TRBJ2-7; TRBD1 agrees at 10 bases. The CDR3 sequence is 16 residues long. Germline CDR1 SGHVS, CDR2 FNYEAQ. V lost 4 bases and J lost 2; bases outside the gene matches: 8. As DNA, the CDR3 is TGTGCCAGCAGCTCGGGACCGGGACAGGGGACCTACGAGCAGTACTTC. Translating gives CASSSGPGQGTYEQYF.

This clonotype has at least ten counts. This chain connects TRBV7-2 to TRBJ2-7, with D possibly being TRBD2 (6 bases). Deletions cut 2 bases from V and 3 bases from J, with 14 bases between. CDR1 is SGHTA and CDR2 is FQGNSA in the germline V gene. The CDR3 extends over 15 amino acids. CDR3 coding DNA: TGTGCCAGCAGCTTAAGGGCGACTAGTTACTACGAGCAGTACTTC. Amino acids: CASSLRATSYYEQYF.

This clonotype was observed a few times. CDR3 in DNA: TGTGCCAGCAGCTTGATGGAATTCAATGAAAAACTGTTTTTT. Protein sequence: CASSLMEFNEKLFF. The gene calls are TRBV11-1 and TRBJ1-4, with D unclear. Germline lookup yields CDR1 SGHAT and CDR2 FQDESV (reference sequence). CDR3 length equals 14 residues. V lost 3 bases, J lost 5 bases, and 10 bases lay in between.

The chain joins TRBV4-1 to TRBJ1-4; D is unresolved. V was shortened by 0 bases and J by 8 bases, with 13 bases between the two germline ends. The germline CDR1 and CDR2 sequences are MGHRA and YSYEKL. This CDR3 has 15 residues. CDR3 sequence: CASSQEEGVEEKLFF. The CDR3 DNA sequence: TGCGCCAGCAGCCAAGAGGAGGGAGTTGAAGAAAAACTGTTTTTT.

This clonotype was counted only a few times. The genes are TRBV28 and TRBJ1-6, with no clear D. In germline, CDR1 is MDHEN, CDR2 SYDVKM. The germline V and J ends were trimmed by 3 bases and 9 bases, with 12 bases remaining between them. The CDR3 is made up of 14 amino acids. The CDR3 spells CASSFTLGSSPLHF. The CDR3 DNA reads as TGTGCCAGCAGTTTCACCCTAGGAAGTTCACCCCTCCACTTT.

The V gene is TRBV20-1, the J gene TRBJ1-4, with 7 bases identical to TRBD1. Germline V gives CDR1 DFQATT, CDR2 SNEGSKA (reference sequence). After removal of 5 bases from V and 2 bases from J, the junction contained 2 bases not matched to a gene. The CDR3 spans 13 residues. The CDR3 sequence is CSALTGTNEKLFF. CDR3 sequence (DNA): TGCAGTGCTCTGACAGGGACTAATGAAAAACTGTTTTTT.

Turning to this clonotype: Compared with germline, one end of the junction differs, possibly owing to a read error. J is TRBJ2-1 and V is TRBV7-6, with 14 bases that match TRBD2. Germline V CDR1 and CDR2: SGHVS, FNYEAQ. The CDR3 spans 19 residues. CDR3 loop: CASRFGTSGGPNSYNVQFF. The CDR3 DNA reads TGTGCCAGCAGGTTCGGGACTAGCGGGGGCCCAAACTCCTACAATGTGCAGTTCTTC. Based on the CDR3 plus reference TRBV7-6 and TRBJ2-1, the full variable domain is GAGVSQSPRYKVTKRGQDVALRCDPISGHVSLYWYRQALGQGPEFLTYFNYEAQQDKSGLPNDRFSAERPEGSISTLTIQRTEQRDSAMYRCASRFGTSGGPNSYNVQFFGPGTRLTVL.

The chain links TRBV19 to TRBJ1-1; maybe TRBD1 (6 bases). This CDR3 contains 13 residues. Trimming shortened V by 10 bases and J by 3 bases, and 15 bases separated the two germline ends. CDR1 is LNHDA and CDR2 is SQIVND in the germline V gene (reference sequence). CDR3 residues: CATRDRLYTEAFF. The CDR3 nucleotides are TGTGCCACCCGAGACAGGTTATACACTGAAGCTTTCTTT. Filled out from reference TRBV19 and TRBJ1-1, the complete variable domain reads DGGITQSPKYLFRKEGQNVTLSCEQNLNHDAMYWYRQDPGQGLRLIYYSQIVNDFQKGDIAEGYSVSREKKESFPLTVTSAQKNPTAFYLCATRDRLYTEAFFGQGTRLTVV.

This chain links TRBV7-9 with TRBJ2-1; perhaps TRBD1 as D (7 bases). Germline CDR1 is SEHNR and CDR2 is FQNEAQ (reference sequence). This CDR3 has 15 residues. V lost 5 bases and J lost 6, with 17 bases in between. The CDR3 here is CASSMTRGTPNEQFF. Written as DNA, the CDR3 is TGTGCCAGCAGCATGACCAGGGGGACTCCCAATGAGCAGTTCTTC. Based on the CDR3 plus reference TRBV7-9 and TRBJ2-1, the full variable domain is DTGVSQNPRHKITKRGQNVTFRCDPISEHNRLYWYRQTLGQGPEFLTYFQNEAQLEKSRLLSDRFSAERPKGSFSTLEIQRTEQGDSAMYLCASSMTRGTPNEQFFGPGTRLTVL.

There are a few counts of this clonotype. V usage is TRBV12-3 or TRBV12-4 and J usage is TRBJ2-1; TRBD2 aligns across 14 bases. Unmatched junction bases numbered 12, after V lost 7 bases and J lost 7 bases. The CDR3 has 17 residues. CDR3: CASTETSGRAVGNEQFF. As DNA, the CDR3 is TGTGCCAGCACCGAGACTAGCGGGAGGGCCGTGGGTAATGAGCAGTTCTTC.

The chain couples TRBV19 to TRBJ2-7; 12 bases fit TRBD2. The CDR3 sequence is 16 residues long. Germline V gives CDR1 LNHDA, CDR2 SQIVND (reference sequence). The trim removed 5 bases at V and 6 bases at J, leaving 11 bases unmatched. CDR3 bases: TGTGCCAGTAGTCTCACTAGCGGGAGGATGCCCTTCGAGCAGTACTTC. It encodes CASSLTSGRMPFEQYF.

The rearrangement links TRBV2 to TRBJ2-1; 11 bases fit TRBD2. The length of the CDR3 is 15 residues. V trimming: 2 bases; J trimming: 7 bases; junction bases outside the gene matches: 4. CDR1 is SNHLY and CDR2 is FYNNEI in the germline V gene. The CDR3 bases are TGTGCCAGCAGTGAAAGGAGACTAGCGGGGAATGAGCAGTTCTTC. Protein product: CASSERRLAGNEQFF. Combining the CDR3 with reference TRBV2 and TRBJ2-1 gives the whole variable domain EPEVTQTPSHQVTQMGQEVILRCVPISNHLYFYWYRQILGQKVEFLVSFYNNEISEKSEIFDDQFSVERPDGSNFTLKIRSTKLEDSAMYFCASSERRLAGNEQFFGPGTRLTVL.

This clonotype was counted between two and nine times. The chain recombines TRBV27 with TRBJ2-7; 7 bases are shared with TRBD1. Per germline, CDR1 MNHEY and CDR2 SMNVEV (reference sequence). With V trimmed by 5 bases and J by 2 bases, 9 bases remained unmatched. CDR3 size: 15 residues. The CDR3 nucleotides read TGTGCCAGCAGTGGGCGAGGGGGCTTTACCTACGAGCAGTACTTC. This sequence encodes CASSGRGGFTYEQYF.

In this sample, this clonotype turned up a few times. The chain recombines TRBV6-5 with TRBJ1-1; no reliable D call. V dropped 4 bases and J dropped 3 bases, with 15 bases sitting between them. The CDR3 covers 15 residues. Per the germline V gene, CDR1 is MNHEY and CDR2 is SVGAGI. CDR3 in amino acids: CASSSRALSDTEAFF. As DNA, the CDR3 is TGTGCCAGCAGTTCTCGGGCTCTCAGCGACACTGAAGCTTTCTTT.

The V and J genes are TRBV20-1 and TRBJ2-1; 7 nucleotides align to TRBD2. V was clipped by 0 bases and J by 4 bases; unmatched bases: 9. The CDR3 runs 16 residues. From germline, CDR1 is DFQATT and CDR2 SNEGSKA (reference sequence). The CDR3 DNA is TGCAGTGCTAGAGATCTCCGGGAGGCCTTATACAATGAGCAGTTCTTC. It encodes CSARDLREALYNEQFF.

CDR3 residues: CASRFSGGLNEQFF. The CDR3 DNA sequence: TGTGCCAGCAGGTTTAGCGGGGGCCTCAATGAGCAGTTCTTC. The chain recombines TRBV12-3 or TRBV12-4 with TRBJ2-1; 9 bases agree with TRBD2. The V gene end was trimmed by 6 bases and the J gene end by 6 bases; junction bases not matched to a gene: 6. This CDR3 comprises 14 residues.

Notes on this clonotype: This may arise from a read error, as a much more abundant clone is one base away. The conserved phenylalanine or tryptophan is not found at the CDR3 terminus, so this likely reflects a read error. The rearrangement uses TRBV7-6 and TRBJ2-1; D may match TRBD1 or TRBD2 (8 bases each). CDR3 length equals 15 residues. From germline, CDR1 is SGHVS and CDR2 FNYEAQ. Deletions cut 5 bases from V and 6 bases from J, with 17 bases between. Here the CDR3 reads CASSPRGGQANEQFL. CDR3 DNA sequence: TGTGCCAGCAGCCCCCGGGGGGGACAGGCCAATGAGCAGTTCTTA.

This clonotype was seen repeatedly, ten times or more. The genes are TRBV14 and TRBJ1-1, with unresolved D. CDR1 and CDR2 (germline): SGHDN, FVKESK. Between the trimmed V and J ends, which lost 4 bases and 4 bases, there was a span of 10 bases. The CDR3 has 13 residues. The DNA of the CDR3 is TGTGCCAGCAGCCCTGACTGGGGCACTGAAGCTTTCTTT. Translated: CASSPDWGTEAFF. Filled out from reference TRBV14 and TRBJ1-1, the complete variable domain reads EAGVTQFPSHSVIEKGQTVTLRCDPISGHDNLYWYRRVMGKEIKFLLHFVKESKQDESGMPNNRFLAERTGGTYSTLKVQPAELEDSGVYFCASSPDWGTEAFFGQGTRLTVV.

The chain combines TRBV19 with TRBJ1-6, with D perhaps matching TRBD1 (5 bases). V was clipped by 8 bases and J by 12 bases, with 14 bases between them. This CDR3 has 12 amino acids. Germline CDR1 LNHDA, CDR2 SQIVND (reference sequence). CDR3 residues: CASQGRGGPLHF. The DNA for the CDR3 is TGTGCCAGTCAGGGCCGGGGCGGACCCCTCCACTTT.